This TCR beta chain was identified during a study of blood T cell repertoires in COVID-19. Whole-study context: Material from acute and convalescent COVID-19 was sourced from the United States, Italy and Spain. Nucleic acid was either cDNA or gDNA, and it came from T cells, B-cell-depleted T cells, or PBMCs.

Repertoires were generated with immunoSEQ multiplex PCR, while TCRdb's copy carries only in-frame clones and drops some. The sample has 130,000 to 150,000 clones; roughly 89% are singletons. This clone was seen a few times. Per the germline V gene, CDR1 is MNHEY and CDR2 is SMNVEV (reference sequence). The V gene end was trimmed by 5 bases and the J gene end by 0 bases; junction bases not matched to a gene: 7. This CDR3 spans 16 amino acids. This TCR derives from a human donor in a cohort sampled during active COVID-19. The sequencing sample was made of peripheral blood. The chain is built from TRBV27 and TRBJ2-1, with TRBD2 matching over 7 bases. The CDR3 reads CASSPPSGRSYNEQFF. CDR3 DNA sequence: TGTGCCAGCAGTCCACCTAGCGGACGCTCCTACAATGAGCAGTTCTTC.